This T cell receptor (beta chain) came from a study of blood T cell repertoires in COVID-19. Whole-study context: Samples representing acute and convalescent COVID-19 were sourced from the United States, Italy and Spain.

Per the study methods: The assay estimated nucleated cells by amplifying reference gene primers. The protocol was immunoSEQ multiplex PCR, while the TCRdb copy is restricted to in-frame clones and leaves out a portion. Clone size and V and J calls were adopted from that table, with D and trimming inferred from the DNA. Here the sample spans some 170,000 clones, 87% being singletons. The germline V gene has CDR1 MDHEN and CDR2 SYDVKM. CDR3 length equals 12 residues. Trimming removed 2 bases at V and 5 bases at J, with 5 bases between. The participants were between about 18 and 100 years old and came from about two dozen US areas.

Sample: PBMCs or T cells enriched from blood (not recorded which). The sequence was obtained from a human donor with acute COVID-19. The donor label of this sample is uncertain. V is TRBV28 and J is TRBJ2-3, with D tentatively TRBD2 (5 bases). DNA for the CDR3: TGTGCCAGCAGTTTAGGAGGAGATACGCAGTATTTT. This translates into CASSLGGDTQYF.